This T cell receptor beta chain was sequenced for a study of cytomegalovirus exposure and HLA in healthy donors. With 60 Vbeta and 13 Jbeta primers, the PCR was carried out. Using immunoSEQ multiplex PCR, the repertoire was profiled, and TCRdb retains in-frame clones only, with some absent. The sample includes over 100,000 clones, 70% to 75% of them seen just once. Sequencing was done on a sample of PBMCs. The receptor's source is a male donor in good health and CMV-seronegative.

The CDR3 spells CASSPRDQVYNSPLHF. The CDR3 region has the DNA TGTGCCAGCAGCCCCCGTGATCAGGTCTATAATTCACCCCTCCACTTT. The J gene is TRBJ1-6, the V gene TRBV9; D not resolved. The CDR3 sequence is 16 residues long. Germline lookup yields CDR1 SGDLS and CDR2 YYNGEE. V was clipped by 4 bases and J by 3 bases, with 14 bases between them.